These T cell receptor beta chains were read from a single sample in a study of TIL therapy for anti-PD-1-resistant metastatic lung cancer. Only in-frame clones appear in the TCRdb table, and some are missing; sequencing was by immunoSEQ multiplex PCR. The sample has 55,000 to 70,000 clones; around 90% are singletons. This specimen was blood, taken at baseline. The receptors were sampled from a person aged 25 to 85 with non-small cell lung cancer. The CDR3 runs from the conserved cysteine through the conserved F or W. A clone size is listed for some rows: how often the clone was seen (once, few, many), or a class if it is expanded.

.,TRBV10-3,CAISESGGLNTEAFF
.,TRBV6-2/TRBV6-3,CASSHRDRGQYGYTF
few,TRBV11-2,CASSLTGAVTGELFF
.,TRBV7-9,CASSRVQGSISYEQYF
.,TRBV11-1,CASSSRGRNTEAFF
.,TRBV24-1,CATSDLPQGVLYQPQHF
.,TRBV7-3,CASSQGTGNTGELFF
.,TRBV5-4,CASSTRQGTSGANVLTF
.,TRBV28,CASSLVSGRNDEQFF
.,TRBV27,CASSSGLSALAQYF
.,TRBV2,CASHLSGQGLSPLHF
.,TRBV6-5,CASSPWDGRADQYF
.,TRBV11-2,CASSFGEAAQGETQYF
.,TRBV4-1,CASSQEVGGTEAFF
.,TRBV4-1,CASSQESSGSSYEQYF
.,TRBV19,CASSIGDISYNEQFF
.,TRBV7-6,CASSLGQTNTEAFF
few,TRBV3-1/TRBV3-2,CASRDRGSEKLFF
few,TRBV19,CASSKERGSYEQYF
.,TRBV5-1,CASSLGLRPTDTQYF
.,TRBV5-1,CASSLEGIEQYF
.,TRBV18,CASSESDTQYF
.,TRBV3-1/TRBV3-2,CASSQERPGRGYTF
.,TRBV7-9,CASSRKGSFEQFF
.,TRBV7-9,CASSHPGTLNTGELFF
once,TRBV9,CASSVTGSSYEQYF
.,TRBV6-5,CASSYSRENEKLFF
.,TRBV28,CASIGRLNYGYTF
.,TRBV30,CAWTGMGYTEAFF
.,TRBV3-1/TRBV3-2,CASSHLGEVGNTIYF
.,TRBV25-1,CASSESNSPQGPQHF
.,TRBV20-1,CSASPSPIMNTEAFF
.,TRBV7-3,CASSPAGSYEQYF
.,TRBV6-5,CASRPAPQNTEAFF
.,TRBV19,CASTGQRGNNEQFF
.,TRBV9,CASSRGAGNTIYF
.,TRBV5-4,CASSWGTLANTEAFF
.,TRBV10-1,CASAGLAGGELFF
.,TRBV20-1,CSANPDTQYF
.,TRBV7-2,CASSLFGGGAGANVLTF
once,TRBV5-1,CASSLAESSTDTQYF
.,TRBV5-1,CASSLSGESYNEQFF
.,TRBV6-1,CASSESGTHEQYF
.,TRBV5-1,CASSGGAGEADTQYF
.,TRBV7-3,CASSQVGDEQFF
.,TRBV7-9,CASSLPPRGDGELFF
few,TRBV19,CASSPAGVGGELFF
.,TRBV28,CASWDSGANVLTF
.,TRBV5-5,CASSWGQGPTGELFF
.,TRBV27,CASSVRRRGDEQYF
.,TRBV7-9,CASSSTPAPGYRNTEAFF
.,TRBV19,CASSIEGNRNTEAFF
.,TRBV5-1,CASMKREGSEQYF